One sample yielded the 20 T cell receptor beta chains listed below, sequenced in a study of T cell repertoires in cytomegalovirus infection. TCRdb re-called the reads with MiXCR, one entry per CDR3 protein. Counted here are approximately 500,000 distinct CDR3 sequences, 16% occurring once; the ten biggest clones make up 20% to 30%. Sequenced sample: CD8+ T cells from PBMCs. Receptor source: a human donor in good health (CMV status not recorded). Some clones in this sample may be carry-over from other donors' samples.

This clonotype was counted many times. The chain combines TRBV4-1 with TRBJ2-7, with 7 nucleotides matching TRBD2. The V segment lost 1 base and the J segment 3 bases; nucleotides outside the gene matches: 3. This CDR3 contains 14 residues. Germline CDR1 reads MGHRA; CDR2 reads YSYEKL. The DNA of the CDR3 is TGCGCCAGCAGCCAAGGTCGGGGGGACTACGAGCAGTACTTC. Translation gives CASSQGRGDYEQYF.

Notes on this clonotype: Because the CDR3 is missing its conserved closing phenylalanine or tryptophan, this is likely a read error. It is unclear where the CDR3 begins or ends on the DNA, so no DNA is shown, and the CDR3 is as TCRdb lists it. J is TRBJ2-1 and V is TRBV7-9; whether TRBD1, the table's D call, matches the DNA was not checked. The CDR3 comprises 12 residues, both ends counted. Germline V gene lookup returns CDR1 SEHNR and CDR2 FQNEAQ (reference sequence). The CDR3 is CASSPQGNEQLL.

V usage is TRBV6-6 and J usage is TRBJ1-4, with D unresolved. V shed 2 bases and J shed 0 bases, with 13 bases lying between them. This CDR3 has 17 amino acids. Germline values: CDR1 MNHNY, CDR2 SVGAGI (reference sequence). The CDR3 loop is CASSYVFKITTNEKLFF. DNA for the CDR3: TGTGCCAGCAGTTACGTTTTTAAAATTACAACTAATGAAAAACTGTTTTTT.

This clonotype was found a few times. The chain has TRBV6-1 and TRBJ1-4; D is undetermined. The CDR3 is 14 amino acids. Germline V gene lookup returns CDR1 MNHNS and CDR2 SASEGT. The ends were cut back, 6 bases at V and 5 bases at J, with 13 bases in the middle. The CDR3 region is CASRPRGPNEKLFF. The CDR3 DNA reads TGTGCCAGCAGACCCCGGGGTCCGAATGAAAAACTGTTTTTT.

This clonotype was seen many times. The CDR3 coding sequence is TGTGCCAGCAGCTTATACAGGGTCTCCTACAATGAGCAGTTCTTC. As protein: CASSLYRVSYNEQFF. This chain uses TRBV7-2 with TRBJ2-1; D possibly corresponds to TRBD1 (6 bases). The CDR3 consists of 15 residues. From germline, CDR1 is SGHTA and CDR2 FQGNSA. The V end was cut by 2 bases, the J end by 0 bases, with 8 bases between.

This clonotype was seen ten or more times. The genes are TRBV29-1 and TRBJ2-6; tentatively, D is TRBD1 (6 bases). Per the germline V gene, CDR1 is SQVTM and CDR2 is ANQGSEA. The length of the CDR3 is 16 residues. V lost 8 bases and J 2 bases, leaving 19 bases between the germline ends. The CDR3 DNA reads as TGCAGCACCCGGGGTGGCGCAGGGGCTGGGGCCAACGTCCTGACTTTC. Protein sequence: CSTRGGAGAGANVLTF.

CDR3 nucleotides: TGCGCCAGCAGCTTAATCGCTAGCGGGAGGGAGAAGGCCGGGGAGCTGTTTTTT. Protein product: CASSLIASGREKAGELFF. The chain is built from TRBV5-1 and TRBJ2-2, with 12 positions matching TRBD2. V lost 2 bases, J lost 6 bases, and 11 bases stayed unmatched. The germline V gene has CDR1 SGHRS and CDR2 YFSETQ. The CDR3 has 18 amino acids. The full variable domain, with the rest looked up from reference TRBV5-1 and TRBJ2-2, is KAGVTQTPRYLIKTRGQQVTLSCSPISGHRSVSWYQQTPGQGLQFLFEYFSETQRNKGNFPGRFSGRQFSNSRSEMNVSTLELGDSALYLCASSLIASGREKAGELFFGEGSRLTVL.

At least ten counts were recorded for this clonotype. The chain has TRBV7-8 and TRBJ2-3, with a weak D call TRBD2 (6 bases). Germline V CDR1 and CDR2: SGHVS, FQNEAQ. The CDR3 has 14 residues. Trimming removed 5 bases at V and 0 bases at J, with 9 bases between. Written as DNA, the CDR3 is TGTGCCAGCAGCCCGGGACTTAGCACAGATACGCAGTATTTT. Its translation is CASSPGLSTDTQYF. Variable domain in full (rest from reference TRBV7-8 and TRBJ2-3): GAGVSQSPRYKVAKRGQDVALRCDPISGHVSLFWYQQALGQGPEFLTYFQNEAQLDKSGLPSDRFFAERPEGSVSTLKIQRTQQEDSAVYLCASSPGLSTDTQYFGPGTRLTVL.

In this sample, this clonotype turned up once. This clone may be a read error of a much larger clone one base away. This chain connects TRBV7-8 to TRBJ2-7, with a possible D match to TRBD2 (5 bases). Looked up from germline, CDR1 is SGHVS and CDR2 is FQNEAQ. The length of the CDR3 is 13 residues. The CDR3 DNA is TGTGCCTGCAGCTTGCATTGGGAGTACGAGCAGTACTTC. This codes for CACSLHWEYEQYF.

There are a few counts of this clonotype. The chain is built from TRBV6-5 and TRBJ1-1, with a tentative D call TRBD1 (5 bases). Trimming removed 5 bases at V and 8 bases at J, with 15 bases between. The CDR3 loop spans 13 amino acids. CDR1 is MNHEY, CDR2 SVGAGI, per germline. The CDR3 nucleotides are TGTGCCAGCAGTACACGCAGGGTCGGAGAAGCTTTCTTT. It translates to CASSTRRVGEAFF.

This clonotype was observed a few times. The genes are TRBV2 and TRBJ1-1, with 8 positions matching TRBD1. The germline V gene encodes CDR1 SNHLY and CDR2 FYNNEI. J gave up 5 bases and V 10 bases, and 18 bases lay outside the gene matches. CDR3 length: 16 residues. CDR3 sequence reads: CATLGTGERNWTEAFF. CDR3 nucleotides: TGTGCCACATTGGGGACAGGAGAACGAAATTGGACTGAAGCTTTCTTT.

This clonotype was seen more than once but under ten times. The chain links TRBV7-9 to TRBJ2-7, with 8 bases fitting TRBD1. Germline loops: CDR1 SEHNR, CDR2 FQNEAQ (reference sequence). There are 16 residues in the CDR3. After removal of 5 bases from V and 3 bases from J, the junction contained 12 bases not matched to a gene. The CDR3 nucleotides are TGTGCCAGCAGCCCACTAGCACGGACAGGGTACTACGAGCAGTACTTC. It encodes CASSPLARTGYYEQYF.

The chain carries TRBV6-1 and TRBJ1-5, with a possible D match to TRBD1 (6 bases). Trimming removed 8 bases from V and 8 bases from J, with 19 bases in between. The CDR3 covers 14 residues. CDR1 MNHNS and CDR2 SASEGT come from the germline V gene. CDR3 residues: CASRSLTGREPQHF. DNA of the CDR3: TGTGCCAGCCGTTCCCTGACAGGCAGGGAGCCCCAGCATTTT.

The chain is built from TRBV11-2 and TRBJ2-2; D call uncertain. The CDR3 is 17 residues long. The V end lost 1 base, the J end lost 2 bases, and 14 bases lay between the germline ends. Germline values: CDR1 SGHAT, CDR2 FQNNGV. The CDR3, as DNA: TGTGCCAGCAGCTTAGTCGGCGGTTACCCCAACACCGGGGAGCTGTTTTTT. Translating it yields CASSLVGGYPNTGELFF.

This clonotype was counted a few times. The chain carries TRBV27 and TRBJ2-2, with D uncertain. Germline V gene lookup returns CDR1 MNHEY and CDR2 SMNVEV (reference sequence). This CDR3 is built from 15 residues. Trimming removed 8 bases at V and 3 bases at J, with 16 bases between. CDR3 residues: CASCSQWRDTGELFF. The CDR3 coding sequence is TGTGCCAGCTGCTCCCAGTGGCGCGACACCGGGGAGCTGTTTTTT.

The V gene is TRBV6-5, the J gene TRBJ2-5; tentatively, D is TRBD2 (5 bases). The CDR3 is 14 amino acids. The V gene lost 6 bases and the J gene lost 5 bases, with 16 bases spanning the gap. CDR1 is MNHEY and CDR2 is SVGAGI in the germline V gene. The CDR3 DNA reads as TGTGCCAGCAGCCACCCCCTTCGAGGGGAGACCCAGTACTTC. Translating gives CASSHPLRGETQYF.

The chain carries TRBV7-4 and TRBJ2-7; D may be TRBD1 (5 bases). This CDR3 is built from 16 residues. CDR1 and CDR2 (germline): SGHVT, SQSDAQ. Trimming took off 1 base at V and 1 base at J, with 14 bases between the two ends. DNA for the CDR3: TGTGCCAGCAGCTTAGGGGTAGGGGTCCGTTCCTACGAGCAGTACTTC. Protein product: CASSLGVGVRSYEQYF.

This clonotype was seen a handful of times. The chain joins TRBV4-1 to TRBJ2-7; unclear D gene. V gave up 0 bases and J gave up 3 bases, with 15 bases separating them. From germline, CDR1 is MGHRA and CDR2 YSYEKL. This CDR3 is built from 16 residues. CDR3 sequence: CASSQDKAGPLYEQYF. The DNA for the CDR3 is TGCGCCAGCAGCCAAGATAAGGCAGGTCCGCTCTACGAGCAGTACTTC.

CDR3 sequence (DNA): TGTGCCAGCAGCTTTCTTCGGGAGGCAGATACGCAGTATTTT. Its translation: CASSFLREADTQYF. This chain links TRBV4-2 with TRBJ2-3, with TRBD2 identical over 7 bases. V was clipped by 5 bases and J by 4 bases; unmatched bases: 6. CDR1 and CDR2 from the germline V gene are LGHNA and YNFKEQ. The CDR3 extends over 14 amino acids.

There are a few counts of this clonotype. The rearrangement links TRBV5-5 to TRBJ2-5; TRBD1 might be the D (5 bases). This CDR3 comprises 15 residues. Trimming took 0 bases from V and 5 from J, leaving 14 bases between them. The germline V gene has CDR1 SGHKS and CDR2 YYEKEE (reference sequence). This CDR3 is CASSLGQSLSETQYF. The CDR3 region has the DNA TGTGCCAGCAGCTTGGGACAGAGCCTTTCGGAGACCCAGTACTTC.